This TCR beta chain appears in the sequencing data of a study of control samples from healthy donors and cancer patients. The CDR3 is 11 residues long. The germline V gene encodes CDR1 KGHDR and CDR2 SFDVKD. V lost 5 bases to trimming and J lost 8 bases, with 8 bases between them. TCRdb's copy holds only in-frame clones and misses some; the assay was immunoSEQ multiplex PCR. The sample has around 250,000 clones; over 75% are singletons. The sample consisted of PBMCs. The V gene is TRBV24-1, the J gene TRBJ1-2; TRBD1 might be the D (5 bases). The source of this sequence is an older woman with lung cancer. CDR3 in DNA: TGTGCCACCAGTGCAGGGTGGGGCTACACCTTC. Translated: CATSAGWGYTF.